This entry concerns a single T cell receptor (beta chain). The antigen remains undetermined. This sample is drawn from a study of sequential checkpoint blockade in melanoma. Whole-study context: DNA from 70 to 95 pretreatment tumor samples underwent TCRβ immunosequencing.

The sample's treatment: randomized to nivolumab then ipilimumab (arm A) or the reverse (arm B). The CDR3 runs 16 residues. Germline lookup yields CDR1 SGHRS and CDR2 YFSETQ. V lost 4 bases, J lost 7 bases, and 18 bases lay in between. TCRdb's copy holds only in-frame clones and misses some; the assay was immunoSEQ multiplex PCR. The table shows approximately 1,800 clones, with 15% to 20% occurring only once. Findings of the study overall: PD-L1 staining and CD8+ counts, not mutational load, tracked tumor T-cell clonality.

This specimen consisted of tumor tissue (inferred from file names), obtained from a patient given nivolumab and ipilimumab in sequence. The chain has TRBV5-1 and TRBJ1-6; maybe TRBD1 (6 bases). This receptor was obtained from a human donor with melanoma. The CDR3 loop is CASSGRGAGVNSPLHF. In DNA, the CDR3 is TGCGCCAGCAGCGGGAGGGGTGCAGGGGTGAATTCACCCCTCCACTTT.